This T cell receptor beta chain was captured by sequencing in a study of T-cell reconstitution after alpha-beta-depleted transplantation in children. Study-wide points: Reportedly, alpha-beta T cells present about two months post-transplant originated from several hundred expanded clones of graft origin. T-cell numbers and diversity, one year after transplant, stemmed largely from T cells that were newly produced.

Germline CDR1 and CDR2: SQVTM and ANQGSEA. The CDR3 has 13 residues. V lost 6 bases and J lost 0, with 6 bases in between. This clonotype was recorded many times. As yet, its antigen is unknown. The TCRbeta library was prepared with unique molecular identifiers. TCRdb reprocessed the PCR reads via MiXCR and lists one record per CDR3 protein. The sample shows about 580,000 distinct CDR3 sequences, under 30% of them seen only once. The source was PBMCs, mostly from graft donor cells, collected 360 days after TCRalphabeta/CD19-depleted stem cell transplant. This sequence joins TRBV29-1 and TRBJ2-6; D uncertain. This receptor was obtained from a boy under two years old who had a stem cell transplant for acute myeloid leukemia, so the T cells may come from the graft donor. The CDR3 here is CSVQSSGANVLTF. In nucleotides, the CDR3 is TGCAGCGTGCAGAGCTCTGGGGCCAACGTCCTGACTTTC.